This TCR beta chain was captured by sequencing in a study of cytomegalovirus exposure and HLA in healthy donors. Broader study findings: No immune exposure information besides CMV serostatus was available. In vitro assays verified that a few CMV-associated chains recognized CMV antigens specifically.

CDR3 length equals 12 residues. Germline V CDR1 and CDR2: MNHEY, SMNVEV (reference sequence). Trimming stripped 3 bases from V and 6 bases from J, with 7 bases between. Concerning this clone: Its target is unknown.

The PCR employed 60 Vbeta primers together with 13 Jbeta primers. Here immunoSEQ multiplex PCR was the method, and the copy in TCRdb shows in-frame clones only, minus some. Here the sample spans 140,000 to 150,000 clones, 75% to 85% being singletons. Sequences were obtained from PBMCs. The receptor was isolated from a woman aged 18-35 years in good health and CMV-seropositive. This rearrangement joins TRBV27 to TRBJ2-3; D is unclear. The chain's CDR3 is CASSFRGDTQYF. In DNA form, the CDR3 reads TGTGCCAGCAGTTTTAGAGGCGATACGCAGTATTTT.